The sequence of this TCR beta chain was determined in a study of cytotoxic CD8 clonotypes in ibrutinib-treated CLL. At the level of the study: For this cohort, patients were some eleven relapsed/refractory and some 15 treatment-naive, while 17 were IGHV unmutated.

Libraries were prepared by immunoSEQ multiplex PCR; TCRdb keeps only in-frame clonotypes and omits some of them. The repertoire holds around 310,000 clones, with roughly 79% as singletons. TCR beta libraries used roughly 1.9 micrograms of DNA from cryopreserved PBMCs. In its sample, this clone was seen a few times. This receptor was obtained from a human donor with chronic lymphocytic leukemia. The material was PBMCs, obtained before ibrutinib treatment.

The CDR3 reads CASSLVSVFGYTF. CDR3 nucleotides: TGTGCCAGCAGCTTAGTTTCGGTTTTTGGCTACACCTTC. The rearrangement uses TRBV7-2 and TRBJ1-2; D uncertain. This CDR3 contains 13 residues. Between the trimmed V and J ends, which lost 1 base and 7 bases, there was a span of 10 bases. Germline CDR1 SGHTA, CDR2 FQGNSA.